A selection of T cell receptor beta chains follows, all from one sample in a study of CD4 T cells in relation to SARS-CoV-2 and coronaviruses. Their specific antigens are unknown. The table came from immunoSEQ multiplex PCR; TCRdb's copy has only in-frame clones and leaves some out. The repertoire holds roughly 24,000 clones, with around 76% as singletons. Sequences were obtained from CD4+ T cells from PBMCs, cultured in vitro. Source of these receptors: a human donor in good health. The CDR3 runs from the conserved cysteine through the conserved F or W. D genes are given only for firm matches.

TRBD1,TRBV30,TRBJ1-2,CAWSETGGHGYTF
TRBD1,TRBV24-1,TRBJ1-5,CATSDSRTGSNQPQHF
NA,TRBV20-1,TRBJ2-7,CSASDTSSSYEQYF
TRBD2,TRBV4-2,TRBJ2-7,CASSQDRQAGFEQYF
TRBD2,TRBV14,TRBJ2-1,CASSQKNYPTRLASGRKDNEQFF
NA,TRBV7-8,TRBJ2-7,CASSLGPGSYEQYF
NA,TRBV4-2,TRBJ2-7,CASSQKGGLSYEQYF
NA,TRBV20-1,TRBJ1-2,CSANDRRNYGYTF
NA,TRBV3-1/TRBV3-2,TRBJ2-3,CASSHADGTDTQYF
NA,TRBV5-1,TRBJ2-3,CASRASGTDTQYF
NA,TRBV5-1,TRBJ2-3,CASSLNGRTSTDTQYF
NA,TRBV10-3,TRBJ2-4,CAISESRQVYKNIQYF
TRBD1,TRBV12-5,TRBJ1-5,CASGFSFGQGDRNQPQHF
NA,TRBV9,TRBJ2-6,CASSVDHGSGANVLTF
NA,TRBV2,TRBJ2-5,CASESFVQTQYF
NA,TRBV6-5,TRBJ1-4,CASSSSDSPTNEKLFF
TRBD1,TRBV19,TRBJ2-5,CASSSFRGQGSETQYF
TRBD2,TRBV6-6,TRBJ2-1,CASSSPPGEGKNEQFF
NA,TRBV5-4,TRBJ2-7,CASSLLIGRAEQYF
NA,TRBV6-5,TRBJ1-4,CASSPTGNEKLFF
TRBD1,TRBV7-9,TRBJ1-4,CASSLTLTGEAEKLFF
NA,TRBV6-6,TRBJ2-7,CASSYQDYEQYF
NA,TRBV18,TRBJ2-5,CASSPLPGETQYF
NA,TRBV6-1,TRBJ2-4,CASSESGGTKNIQYF
NA,TRBV2,TRBJ2-3,CASNREGEDTQYF
NA,TRBV12-3/TRBV12-4,TRBJ2-2,CASSLYTGELFF
NA,TRBV24-1,TRBJ1-1,CATSEGGNTEAFF
TRBD1,TRBV9,TRBJ1-1,CASSGQGASNTEAFF
NA,TRBV25-1,TRBJ1-4,CASSDGQINEKLFF
NA,TRBV2,TRBJ2-3,CASSQYRVGTDTQYF
TRBD2,TRBV7-6,TRBJ2-1,CASSFGGTSYNEQFF
TRBD1,TRBV7-8,TRBJ1-6,CASSLQGEVSPLHF
NA,TRBV7-3,TRBJ2-3,CASSSPPGDTQYF
NA,TRBV2,TRBJ2-1,CASSELERTYNEQFF
TRBD1,TRBV6-6,TRBJ1-5,CASRPGQGYSNQPQHF
NA,TRBV6-5,TRBJ1-4,CASATGPRGEKLFF
NA,TRBV2,TRBJ1-1,CASISDGTTEAFF
NA,TRBV9,TRBJ2-1,CASSEWGYRGKQFF
NA,TRBV10-2,TRBJ1-6,CASTPVPTENSPLHF
NA,TRBV28,TRBJ2-1,CASSLGASSEQFF
NA,TRBV30,TRBJ1-4,CAWRNRQPNEKLFF
NA,TRBV19,TRBJ1-5,CASSSGLINQPQHF
NA,TRBV18,TRBJ2-3,CASSTYTDTQYF
TRBD2,TRBV3-1/TRBV3-2,TRBJ2-1,CASSQDGLAGGNEQFF
NA,TRBV7-9,TRBJ1-6,CASSLAGREQSPLHF
NA,TRBV3-1/TRBV3-2,TRBJ1-2,CASSRGPGNGYTF
NA,TRBV3-1/TRBV3-2,TRBJ1-2,CASSQGDAFRGYTF
NA,TRBV10-2,TRBJ2-7,CASTGDGPYEQYF
NA,TRBV19,TRBJ2-7,CASSIIPDLSGEQYF
TRBD1,TRBV18,TRBJ2-5,CASSAGTGDQETQYF
NA,TRBV11-3,TRBJ1-3,CASSPTAGGDSGNTIYF
NA,TRBV11-2,TRBJ1-1,CASSLDQWARTKNTEAFF
NA,TRBV6-5,TRBJ2-7,CASSYIDEQYF